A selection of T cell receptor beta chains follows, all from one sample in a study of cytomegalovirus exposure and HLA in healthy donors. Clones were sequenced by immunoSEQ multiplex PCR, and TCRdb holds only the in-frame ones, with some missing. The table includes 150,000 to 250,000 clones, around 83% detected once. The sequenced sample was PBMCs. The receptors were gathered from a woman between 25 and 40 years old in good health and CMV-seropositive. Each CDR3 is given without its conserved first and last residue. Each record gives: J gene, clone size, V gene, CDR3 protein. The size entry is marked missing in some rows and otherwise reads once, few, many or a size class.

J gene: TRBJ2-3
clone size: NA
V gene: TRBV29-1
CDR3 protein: SGQWAGGVTDTQY

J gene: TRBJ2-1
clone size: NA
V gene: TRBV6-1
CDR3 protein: ASSVRGFEQF

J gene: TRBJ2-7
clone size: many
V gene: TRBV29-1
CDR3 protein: SAGRGGEQY

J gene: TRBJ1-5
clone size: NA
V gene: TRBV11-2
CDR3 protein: ASSVQINQPQH

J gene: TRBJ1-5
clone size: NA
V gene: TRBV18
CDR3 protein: ASSVGQANQPQH

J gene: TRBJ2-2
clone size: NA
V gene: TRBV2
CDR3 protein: ASKDRGNTGELF

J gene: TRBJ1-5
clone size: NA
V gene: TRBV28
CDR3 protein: ASSSGTGGQPQH

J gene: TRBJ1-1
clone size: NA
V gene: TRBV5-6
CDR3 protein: ASSYRGAEAF

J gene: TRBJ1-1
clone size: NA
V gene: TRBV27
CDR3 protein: ASSFPWDRGENTEAF

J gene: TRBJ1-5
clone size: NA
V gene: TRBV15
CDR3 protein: ATSRDINQPQH